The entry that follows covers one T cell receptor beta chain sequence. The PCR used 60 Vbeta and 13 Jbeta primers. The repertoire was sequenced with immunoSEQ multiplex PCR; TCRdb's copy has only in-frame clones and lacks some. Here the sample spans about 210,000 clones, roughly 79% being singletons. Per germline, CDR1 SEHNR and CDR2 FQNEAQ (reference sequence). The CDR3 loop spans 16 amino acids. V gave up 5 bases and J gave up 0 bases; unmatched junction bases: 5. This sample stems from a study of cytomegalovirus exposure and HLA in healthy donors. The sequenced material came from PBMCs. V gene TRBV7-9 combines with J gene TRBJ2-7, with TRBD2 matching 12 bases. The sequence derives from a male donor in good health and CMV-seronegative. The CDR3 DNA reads TGTGCCAGCAGCCACCCGACTAGCGGGAGCTCCTACGAGCAGTACTTC. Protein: CASSHPTSGSSYEQYF.